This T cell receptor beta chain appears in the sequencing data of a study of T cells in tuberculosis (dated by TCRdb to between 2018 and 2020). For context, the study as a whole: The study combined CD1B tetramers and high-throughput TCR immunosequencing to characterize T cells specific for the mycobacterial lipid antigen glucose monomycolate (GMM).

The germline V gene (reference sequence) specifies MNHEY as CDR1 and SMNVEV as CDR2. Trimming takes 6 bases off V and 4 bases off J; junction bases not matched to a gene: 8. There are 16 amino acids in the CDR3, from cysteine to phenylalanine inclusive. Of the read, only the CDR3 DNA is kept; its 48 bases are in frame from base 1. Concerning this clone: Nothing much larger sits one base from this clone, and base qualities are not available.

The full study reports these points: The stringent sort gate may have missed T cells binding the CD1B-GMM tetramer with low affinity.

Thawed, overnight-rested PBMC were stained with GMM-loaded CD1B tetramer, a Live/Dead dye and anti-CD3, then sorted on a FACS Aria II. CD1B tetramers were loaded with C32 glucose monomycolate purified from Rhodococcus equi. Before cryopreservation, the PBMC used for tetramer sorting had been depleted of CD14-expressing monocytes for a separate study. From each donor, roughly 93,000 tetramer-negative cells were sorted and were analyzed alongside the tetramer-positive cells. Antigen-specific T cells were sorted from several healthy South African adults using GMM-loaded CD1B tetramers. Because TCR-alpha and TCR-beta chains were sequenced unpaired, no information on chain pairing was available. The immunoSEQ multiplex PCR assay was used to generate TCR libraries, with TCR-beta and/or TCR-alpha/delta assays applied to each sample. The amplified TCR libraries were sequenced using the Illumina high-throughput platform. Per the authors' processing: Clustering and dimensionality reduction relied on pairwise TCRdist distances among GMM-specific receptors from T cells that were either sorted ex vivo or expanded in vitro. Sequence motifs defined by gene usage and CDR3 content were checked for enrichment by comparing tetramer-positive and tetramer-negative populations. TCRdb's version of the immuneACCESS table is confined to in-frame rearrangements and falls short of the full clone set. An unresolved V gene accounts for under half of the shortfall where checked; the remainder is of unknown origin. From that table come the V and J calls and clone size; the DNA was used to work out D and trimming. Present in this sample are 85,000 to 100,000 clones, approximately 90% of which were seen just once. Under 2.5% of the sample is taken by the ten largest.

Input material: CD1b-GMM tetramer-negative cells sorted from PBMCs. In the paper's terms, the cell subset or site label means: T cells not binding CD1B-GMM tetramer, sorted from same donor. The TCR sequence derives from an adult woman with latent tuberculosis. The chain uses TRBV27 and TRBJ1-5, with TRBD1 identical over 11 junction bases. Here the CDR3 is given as CASRDIGQGANQPQHF. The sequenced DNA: TGTGCCAGCAGGGACATTGGACAGGGGGCAAATCAGCCCCAGCATTTT.